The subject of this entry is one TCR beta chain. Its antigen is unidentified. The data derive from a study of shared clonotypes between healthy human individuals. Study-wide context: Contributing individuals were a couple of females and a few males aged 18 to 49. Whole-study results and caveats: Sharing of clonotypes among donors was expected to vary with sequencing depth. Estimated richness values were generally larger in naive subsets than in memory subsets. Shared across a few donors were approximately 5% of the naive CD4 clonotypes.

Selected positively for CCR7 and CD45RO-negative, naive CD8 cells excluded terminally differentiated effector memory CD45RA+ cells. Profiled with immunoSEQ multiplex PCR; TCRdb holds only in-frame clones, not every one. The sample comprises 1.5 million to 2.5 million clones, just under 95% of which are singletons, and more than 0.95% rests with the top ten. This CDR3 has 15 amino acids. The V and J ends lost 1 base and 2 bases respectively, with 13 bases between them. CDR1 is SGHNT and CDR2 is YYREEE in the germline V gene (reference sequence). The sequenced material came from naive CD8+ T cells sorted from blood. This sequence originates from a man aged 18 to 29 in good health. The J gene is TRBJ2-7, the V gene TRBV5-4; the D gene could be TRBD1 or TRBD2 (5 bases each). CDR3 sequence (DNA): TGTGCCAGCAGCTTGTGGGGTGGGGACGCCTACGAGCAGTACTTC. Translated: CASSLWGGDAYEQYF.